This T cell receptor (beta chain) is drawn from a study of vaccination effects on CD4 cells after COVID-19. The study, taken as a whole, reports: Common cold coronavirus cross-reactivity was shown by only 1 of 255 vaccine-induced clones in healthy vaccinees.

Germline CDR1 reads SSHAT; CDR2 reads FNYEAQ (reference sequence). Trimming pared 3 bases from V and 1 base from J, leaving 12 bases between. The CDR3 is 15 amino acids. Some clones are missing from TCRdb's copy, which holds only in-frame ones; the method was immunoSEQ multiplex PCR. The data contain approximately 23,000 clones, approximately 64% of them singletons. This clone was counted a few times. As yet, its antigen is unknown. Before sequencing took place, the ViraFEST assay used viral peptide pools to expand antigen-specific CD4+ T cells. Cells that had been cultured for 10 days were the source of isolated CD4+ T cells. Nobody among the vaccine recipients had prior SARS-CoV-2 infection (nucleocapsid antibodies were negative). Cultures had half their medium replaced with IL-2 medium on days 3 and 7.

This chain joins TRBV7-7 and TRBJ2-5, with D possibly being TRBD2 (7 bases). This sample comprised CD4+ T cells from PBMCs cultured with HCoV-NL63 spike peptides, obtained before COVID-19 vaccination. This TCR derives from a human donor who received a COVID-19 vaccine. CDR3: CASSLGGGGQETQYF. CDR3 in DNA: TGTGCCAGCAGCTTGGGAGGGGGGGGCCAAGAGACCCAGTACTTC. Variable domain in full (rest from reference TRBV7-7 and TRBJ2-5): GAGVSQSPRYKVTKRGQDVTLRCDPISSHATLYWYQQALGQGPEFLTYFNYEAQPDKSGLPSDRFSAERPEGSISTLTIQRTEQRDSAMYRCASSLGGGGQETQYFGPGTRLLVL.